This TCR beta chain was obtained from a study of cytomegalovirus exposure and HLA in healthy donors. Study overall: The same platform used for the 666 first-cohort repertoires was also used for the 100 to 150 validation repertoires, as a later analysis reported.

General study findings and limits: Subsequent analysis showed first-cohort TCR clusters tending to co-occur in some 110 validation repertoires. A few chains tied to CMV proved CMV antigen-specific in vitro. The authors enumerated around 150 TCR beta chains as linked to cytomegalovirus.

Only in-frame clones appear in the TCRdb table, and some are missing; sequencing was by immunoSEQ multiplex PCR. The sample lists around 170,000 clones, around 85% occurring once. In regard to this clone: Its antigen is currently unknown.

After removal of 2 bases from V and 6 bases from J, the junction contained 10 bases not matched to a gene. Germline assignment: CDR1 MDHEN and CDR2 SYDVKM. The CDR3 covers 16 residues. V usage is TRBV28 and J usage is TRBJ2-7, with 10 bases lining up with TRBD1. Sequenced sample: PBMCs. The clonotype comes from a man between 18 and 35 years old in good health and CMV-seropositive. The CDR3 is CASSLPFPGQGSEQYF. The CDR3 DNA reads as TGTGCCAGCAGTTTACCCTTTCCGGGACAGGGGAGCGAGCAGTACTTC.